The clone carrying this T cell receptor (beta chain) was recorded a few times. The V segment lost 6 bases and the J segment 4 bases; nucleotides outside the gene matches: 6. The CDR3 sequence is 15 residues long. Looked up from germline, CDR1 is MNHEY and CDR2 is SMNVEV (reference sequence). This entry belongs to a study of T cell changes during pregnancy in multiple sclerosis. Clones were read by immunoSEQ multiplex PCR, and TCRdb kept only the in-frame ones, dropping some. The table shows approximately 53,000 clones, with around nine tenths occurring only once. The receptor was derived from a female donor in good health, enrolled as a control in a pregnancy study. The material was CD4+ T cells from peripheral blood mononuclear cells, obtained after pregnancy. The chain combines TRBV27 with TRBJ1-2; 12 bases fit TRBD1. CDR3 residues: CASSRDRGRGYGYTF. CDR3 sequence (DNA): TGTGCCAGCAGCCGGGACAGGGGGCGAGGCTATGGCTACACCTTC.